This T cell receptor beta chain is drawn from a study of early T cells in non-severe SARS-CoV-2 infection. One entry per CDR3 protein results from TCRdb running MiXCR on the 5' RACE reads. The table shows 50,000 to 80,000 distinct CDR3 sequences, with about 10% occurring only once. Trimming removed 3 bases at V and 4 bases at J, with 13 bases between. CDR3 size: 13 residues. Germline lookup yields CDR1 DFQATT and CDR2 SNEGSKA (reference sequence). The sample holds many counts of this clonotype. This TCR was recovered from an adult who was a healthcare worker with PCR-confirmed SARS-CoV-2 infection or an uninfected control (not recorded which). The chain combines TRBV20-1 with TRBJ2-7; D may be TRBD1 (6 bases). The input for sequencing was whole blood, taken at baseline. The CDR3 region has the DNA TGCAGTGCTAGGCACAGGGCAGGTTACGAGCAGTACTTC. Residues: CSARHRAGYEQYF.